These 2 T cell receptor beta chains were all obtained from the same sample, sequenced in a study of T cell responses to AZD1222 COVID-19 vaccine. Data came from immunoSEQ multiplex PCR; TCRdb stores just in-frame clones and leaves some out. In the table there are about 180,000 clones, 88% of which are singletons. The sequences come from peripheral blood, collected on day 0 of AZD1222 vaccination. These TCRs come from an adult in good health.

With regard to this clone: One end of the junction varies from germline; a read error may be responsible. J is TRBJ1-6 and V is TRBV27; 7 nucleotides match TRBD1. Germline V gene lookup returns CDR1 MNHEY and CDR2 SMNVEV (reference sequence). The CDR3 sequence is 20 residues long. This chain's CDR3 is CASSFRQGATWGSYNSPLHF. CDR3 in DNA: TGTGCGAGCAGCTTCCGACAGGGCGCTACTTGGGGATCCTATAATTCACCCCTCCACTTT.

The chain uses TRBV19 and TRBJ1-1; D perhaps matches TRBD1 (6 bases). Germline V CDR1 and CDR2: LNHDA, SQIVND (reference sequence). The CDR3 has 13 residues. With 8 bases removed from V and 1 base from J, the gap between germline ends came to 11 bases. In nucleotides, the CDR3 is TGTGCCAGTTCGGGACACCAGAACACTGAAGCTTTCTTT. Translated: CASSGHQNTEAFF. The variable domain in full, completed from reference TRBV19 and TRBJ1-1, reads DGGITQSPKYLFRKEGQNVTLSCEQNLNHDAMYWYRQDPGQGLRLIYYSQIVNDFQKGDIAEGYSVSREKKESFPLTVTSAQKNPTAFYLCASSGHQNTEAFFGQGTRLTVV.